Each of the 14 T cell receptor beta chains below was sequenced from the same sample in a study of cytomegalovirus exposure and HLA in healthy donors. A multiplex PCR was run with 60 Vbeta primers and 13 Jbeta primers. Repertoires were generated with immunoSEQ multiplex PCR, while TCRdb's copy carries only in-frame clones and drops some. The sample has some 130,000 clones; around 80% are singletons. The sample was PBMCs. These TCRs come from a woman between 50 and 59 years old in good health and CMV-seronegative.

V and J are TRBV2 and TRBJ2-7; 7 bases are shared with TRBD1. Germline CDR1 is SNHLY and CDR2 is FYNNEI. The CDR3 is made up of 14 amino acids. Trimming at V came to 6 bases and at J to 3 bases, leaving 8 bases not matched to a gene. CDR3 sequence reads: CASRRQGSVYEQYV. In nucleotides, the CDR3 is TGTGCCAGCAGGAGACAGGGTTCCGTCTACGAGCAGTACGTC.

The V gene is TRBV6-1, the J gene TRBJ1-4, with D perhaps TRBD1 (5 bases). Germline V gene lookup returns CDR1 MNHNS and CDR2 SASEGT. V was trimmed by 1 base and J by 4 bases, leaving 13 bases between them. The CDR3 contains 16 residues. CDR3 nucleotide sequence: TGTGCCAGCAGTGAAGATAGGCGACAGCTTAATGAAAAACTGTTTTTT. Protein: CASSEDRRQLNEKLFF.

This chain joins TRBV15 and TRBJ1-4; D perhaps matches TRBD1 (5 bases). The CDR3 totals 19 residues. V lost 0 bases, J lost 3 bases, and 20 bases lay in between. Germline V gene data show CDR1 as LNHNV and CDR2 as YYDKDF (reference sequence). The CDR3 is CATSRDRGRRVAANEKLFF. In nucleotides, the CDR3 is TGTGCCACCAGCAGAGATCGGGGGAGGAGGGTCGCGGCTAATGAAAAACTGTTTTTT.

The chain is built from TRBV6-1 and TRBJ1-3; 7 bases align to TRBD1. The CDR3 runs to 15 residues. V dropped 6 bases and J dropped 4; count of bases not matched to a gene: 9. Germline lookup yields CDR1 MNHNS and CDR2 SASEGT. CDR3: CASSKPGTVGNTIYF. CDR3 in DNA: TGTGCCAGCAGCAAACCAGGGACAGTCGGAAACACCATATATTTT.

J is TRBJ2-7 and V is TRBV14, with a tentative D call TRBD1 (6 bases). Germline values: CDR1 SGHDN, CDR2 FVKESK. The V gene lost 4 bases and the J gene lost 0 bases, with 13 bases spanning the gap. The CDR3 loop spans 15 amino acids. CDR3 DNA: TGTGCCAGCAGCCGAGGACAGTACTTCTCCTACGAGCAGTACTTC. Protein product: CASSRGQYFSYEQYF.

The chain joins TRBV15 to TRBJ1-1; TRBD1 is a possible D gene (5 bases). Germline-derived CDR1 and CDR2 are LNHNV and YYDKDF (reference sequence). The CDR3 is made up of 18 amino acids. Trimming removed 0 bases from V and 8 bases from J, with 25 bases in between. The CDR3 region is CATSRERAGLKFGEEAFF. CDR3 nucleotide sequence: TGTGCCACCAGCAGAGAGAGGGCGGGACTTAAGTTTGGGGAGGAAGCTTTCTTT.

The chain recombines TRBV6-6 with TRBJ2-1; D possibly corresponds to TRBD1 (6 bases). The CDR3 loop spans 15 amino acids. In germline, CDR1 is MNHNY, CDR2 SVGAGI (reference sequence). The germline V and J ends were trimmed by 6 bases and 0 bases, with 12 bases remaining between them. The CDR3 reads CASRPTGSSYNEQFF. The CDR3 nucleotides read TGTGCCAGCAGACCCACAGGGAGCTCCTACAATGAGCAGTTCTTC.

The V call is TRBV6-5, the J call TRBJ2-5; 11 nucleotides line up with TRBD1. The DNA end lines up better with TRBJ2-7; the J call may be wrong. This CDR3 is built from 14 residues. CDR1 is MNHEY, CDR2 SVGAGI, per germline. The CDR3 protein is CASSLGTGGLEQYF. CDR3 nucleotide sequence: TGTGCCAGCAGCCTCGGGACAGGGGGTCTCGAGCAGTACTTC.

This chain links TRBV18 with TRBJ1-4; 9 bases line up with TRBD1. V shed 3 bases, J shed 7 bases, and the junction held 6 bases outside the gene matches. The CDR3 length is 15 residues. The germline V gene has CDR1 KGHSH and CDR2 LQKENI. CDR3 sequence reads: CASSPDDRGSEKLFF. CDR3 in DNA: TGTGCCAGCTCACCGGATGACAGGGGGAGTGAAAAACTGTTTTTT.

This clone turned up a few times. The junction does not match germline at one end; this may be a read error. The chain joins TRBV5-1 to TRBJ1-1; 11 bases line up with TRBD1. The CDR3 sequence is 16 residues long. Germline CDR1 SGHRS, CDR2 YFSETQ. CDR3 region: CASSLGQGARPAAEVF. In DNA form, the CDR3 reads TGCGCCAGCAGCCTAGGACAGGGGGCTCGTCCCGCCGCTGAGGTCTTT.

There are a few counts of this clone. The chain joins TRBV7-8 to TRBJ2-3, with D perhaps matching TRBD2 (6 bases). V lost 4 bases to trimming and J lost 1 base, with 12 bases between them. The CDR3 sequence is 15 residues long. Looked up from germline, CDR1 is SGHVS and CDR2 is FQNEAQ. CDR3: CASSYPGEGTDTQYF. The CDR3 nucleotides read TGTGCCAGCAGCTATCCGGGAGAAGGCACAGATACGCAGTATTTT.

This clone was observed a single time. The chain employs TRBV6-4 and TRBJ2-3; the match to TRBD1 covers 10 bases. The CDR3 extends over 14 amino acids. Per the germline V gene, CDR1 is MRHNA and CDR2 is SNTAGT. The J segment lost 4 bases and the V segment lost 9 bases, leaving 7 bases of the junction unmatched. The CDR3 loop reads CASRDRGEADTQYF. In nucleotides, the CDR3 is TGTGCCAGTCGGGACAGGGGAGAAGCAGATACGCAGTATTTT.

This chain connects TRBV28 to TRBJ2-7, with D perhaps matching TRBD2 (5 bases). CDR3 length: 14 residues. V lost 6 bases and J lost 3, with 15 bases in between. Germline V CDR1 and CDR2: MDHEN, SYDVKM. The DNA for the CDR3 is TGTGCCAGCAGCCCAAGTCGGGGAATCTACGAGCAGTACGTC. It translates to CASSPSRGIYEQYV.

The chain couples TRBV5-4 to TRBJ2-1, with D perhaps TRBD2 (7 bases). The CDR3 totals 15 residues. V was trimmed by 5 bases and J by 4 bases, leaving 16 bases between them. From germline, CDR1 is SGHNT and CDR2 YYREEE (reference sequence). The CDR3 protein is CASRIRGGRYNEQFF. In DNA form, the CDR3 reads TGTGCCAGCAGAATTAGGGGGGGGAGATACAATGAGCAGTTCTTC.